This TCR beta chain derives from a study of CD8+CD57+ T cells in acquired aplastic anemia. Study in general: Isolated CD4+ and CD8+ cells, once sorted, yielded DNA averaging around 2.9 ug.

This clonotype occurred many times. This CDR3 is built from 15 residues. Per germline, CDR1 WNHNN and CDR2 SYGVQD (reference sequence). Trimming took 5 bases from V and 0 from J, leaving 11 bases between them. Profiles of TCR beta VDJ and CDR3 were generated from a genomic DNA template. Each CDR3 protein gets one entry after TCRdb re-called the reads with MiXCR. The sample records about 160,000 distinct CDR3 sequences, roughly 45% being singletons. This receptor was obtained from a human donor in good health. This chain joins TRBV10-1 and TRBJ2-1, with a possible D match to TRBD1 (5 bases). The sequenced sample was sorted CD4+, CD8+, or CD8+CD57+ T cells (not recorded which) from PBMCs. The CDR3 region is CASSSGYSSYNEQFF. The CDR3 DNA reads TGCGCCAGCAGTTCAGGGTATAGCTCCTACAATGAGCAGTTCTTC.